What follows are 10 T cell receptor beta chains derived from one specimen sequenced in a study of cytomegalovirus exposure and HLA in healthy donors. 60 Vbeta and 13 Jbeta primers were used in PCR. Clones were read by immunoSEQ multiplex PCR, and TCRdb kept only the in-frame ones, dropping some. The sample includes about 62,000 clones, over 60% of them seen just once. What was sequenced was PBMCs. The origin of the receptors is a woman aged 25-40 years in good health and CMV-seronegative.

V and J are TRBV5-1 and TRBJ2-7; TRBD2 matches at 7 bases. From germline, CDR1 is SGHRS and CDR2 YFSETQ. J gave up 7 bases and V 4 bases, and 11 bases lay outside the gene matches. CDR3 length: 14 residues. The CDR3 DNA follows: TGCGCCAGCAGCAGATGGGAGGGCCGGGATGAGCAGTACTTC. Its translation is CASSRWEGRDEQYF.

The CDR3 DNA is TGCGCCAGCGCCGGGGGTTCCAACACCGGGGAGCTGTTTTTT. Translation gives CASAGGSNTGELFF. The chain carries TRBV5-1 and TRBJ2-2, with D tentatively TRBD2 (6 bases). The CDR3 runs to 14 residues. Germline V gene lookup returns CDR1 SGHRS and CDR2 YFSETQ. The V and J ends lost 7 bases and 2 bases respectively, with 12 bases between them.

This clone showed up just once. CDR3 sequence reads: CASSSSGTKTGLAQDTQYF. The CDR3 DNA follows: TGTGCCAGCAGCTCATCCGGGACAAAGACCGGACTAGCGCAAGATACGCAGTATTTT. The J gene is TRBJ2-3, the V gene TRBV28; TRBD2 matches 9 bases. The CDR3 loop spans 19 amino acids. V trimming: 6 bases; J trimming: 5 bases; junction bases outside the gene matches: 21. Germline V gene lookup returns CDR1 MDHEN and CDR2 SYDVKM.

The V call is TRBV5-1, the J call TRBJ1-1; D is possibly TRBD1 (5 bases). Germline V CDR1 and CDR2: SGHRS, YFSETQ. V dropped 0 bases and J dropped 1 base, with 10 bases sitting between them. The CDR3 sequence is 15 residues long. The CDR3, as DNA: TGCGCCAGCAGCTTGGAGGAGGGGAGGAACACTGAAGCTTTCTTT. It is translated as CASSLEEGRNTEAFF.

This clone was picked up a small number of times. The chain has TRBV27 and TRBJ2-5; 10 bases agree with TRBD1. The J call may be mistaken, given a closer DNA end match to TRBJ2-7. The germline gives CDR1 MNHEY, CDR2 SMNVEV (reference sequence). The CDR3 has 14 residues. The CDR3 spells CASSFGTGAYEQYF. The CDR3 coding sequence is TGTGCCAGCAGTTTTGGGACAGGGGCATACGAGCAGTACTTC.

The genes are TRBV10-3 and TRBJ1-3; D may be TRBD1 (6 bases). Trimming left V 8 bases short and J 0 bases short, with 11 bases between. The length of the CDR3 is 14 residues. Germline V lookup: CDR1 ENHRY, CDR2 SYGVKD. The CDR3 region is CAIGSDSSGNTIYF. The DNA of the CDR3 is TGTGCCATCGGATCGGACAGCTCTGGAAACACCATATATTTT.

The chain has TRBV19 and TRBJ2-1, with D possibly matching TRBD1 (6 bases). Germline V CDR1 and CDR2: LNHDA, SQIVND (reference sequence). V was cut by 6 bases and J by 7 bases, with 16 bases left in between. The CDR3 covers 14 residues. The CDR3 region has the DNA TGTGCCAGTAGCCCAGGGCAGGGGCGGAATGAGCAGTTCTTC. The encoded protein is CASSPGQGRNEQFF.

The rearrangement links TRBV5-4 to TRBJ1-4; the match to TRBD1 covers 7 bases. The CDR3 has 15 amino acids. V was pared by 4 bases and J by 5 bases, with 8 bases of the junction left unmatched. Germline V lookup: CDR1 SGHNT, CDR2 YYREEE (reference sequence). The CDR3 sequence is CASSGGTVENEKLFF. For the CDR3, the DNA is TGTGCCAGCAGCGGAGGGACAGTCGAAAATGAAAAACTGTTTTTT.

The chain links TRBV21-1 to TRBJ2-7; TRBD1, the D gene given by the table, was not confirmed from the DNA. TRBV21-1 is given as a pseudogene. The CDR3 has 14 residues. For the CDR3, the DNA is TGTGCCAGCATCCGGGACAGGGTTGGTTACGAGCAGTACTTC. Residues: CASIRDRVGYEQYF.

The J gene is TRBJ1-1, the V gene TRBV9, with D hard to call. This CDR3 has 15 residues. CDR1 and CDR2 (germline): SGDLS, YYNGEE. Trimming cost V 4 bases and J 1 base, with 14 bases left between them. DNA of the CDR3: TGTGCCAGCAGCCTCAAAGTGTCCGGGAACACTGAAGCTTTCTTT. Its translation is CASSLKVSGNTEAFF.